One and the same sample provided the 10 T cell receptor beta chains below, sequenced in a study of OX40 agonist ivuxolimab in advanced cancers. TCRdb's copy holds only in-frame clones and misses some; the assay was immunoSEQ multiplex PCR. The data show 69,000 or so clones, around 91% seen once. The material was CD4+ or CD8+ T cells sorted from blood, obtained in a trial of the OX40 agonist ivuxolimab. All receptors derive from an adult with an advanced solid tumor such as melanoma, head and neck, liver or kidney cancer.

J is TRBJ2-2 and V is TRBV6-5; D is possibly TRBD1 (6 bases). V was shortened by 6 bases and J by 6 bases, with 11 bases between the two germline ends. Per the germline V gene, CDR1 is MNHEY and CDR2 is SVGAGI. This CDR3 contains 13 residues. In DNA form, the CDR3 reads TGTGCCAGCAGCCAGAACAGGGCCGGGGAGCTGTTTTTT. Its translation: CASSQNRAGELFF.

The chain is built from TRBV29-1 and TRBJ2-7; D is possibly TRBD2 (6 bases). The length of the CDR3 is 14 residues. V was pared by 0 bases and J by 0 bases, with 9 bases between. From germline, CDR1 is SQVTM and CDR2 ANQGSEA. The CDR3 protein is CSVEEIGGSYEQYF. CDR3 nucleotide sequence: TGCAGCGTTGAAGAGATCGGGGGCTCCTACGAGCAGTACTTC.

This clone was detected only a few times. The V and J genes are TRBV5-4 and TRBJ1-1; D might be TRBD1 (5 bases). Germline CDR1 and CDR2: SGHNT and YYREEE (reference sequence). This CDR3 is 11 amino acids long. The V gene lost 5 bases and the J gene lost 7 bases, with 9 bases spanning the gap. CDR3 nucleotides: TGTGCCAGCAGGGGACTTGATGAAGCTTTCTTT. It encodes CASRGLDEAFF. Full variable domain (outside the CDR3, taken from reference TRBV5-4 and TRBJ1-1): ETGVTQSPTHLIKTRGQQVTLRCSSQSGHNTVSWYQQALGQGPQFIFQYYREEENGRGNFPPRFSGLQFPNYSSELNVNALELDDSALYLCASRGLDEAFFGQGTRLTVV.

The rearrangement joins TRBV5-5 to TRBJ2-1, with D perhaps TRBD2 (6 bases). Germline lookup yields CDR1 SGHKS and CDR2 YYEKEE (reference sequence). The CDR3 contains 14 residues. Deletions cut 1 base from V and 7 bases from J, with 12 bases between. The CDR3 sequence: CASSLQGRGNEQFF. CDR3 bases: TGTGCCAGCAGCTTGCAGGGCCGGGGGAATGAGCAGTTCTTC.

The CDR3 region is CASTTGVTGELFF. DNA for the CDR3: TGTGCCAGCACCACAGGGGTCACCGGGGAGCTGTTTTTT. The rearrangement joins TRBV28 to TRBJ2-2; the match to TRBD1 covers 7 bases. Germline V CDR1 and CDR2: MDHEN, SYDVKM. The junction had 3 bases not matched to a gene; V was cut back by 7 bases and J by 4 bases. The CDR3 consists of 13 residues.

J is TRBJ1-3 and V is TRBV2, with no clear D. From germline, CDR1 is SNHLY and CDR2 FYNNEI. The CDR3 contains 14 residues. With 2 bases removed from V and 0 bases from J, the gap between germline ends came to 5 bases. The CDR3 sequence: CASSEFDSGNTIYF. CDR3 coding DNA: TGTGCCAGCAGTGAATTCGACTCTGGAAACACCATATATTTT. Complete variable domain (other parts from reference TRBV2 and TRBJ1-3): EPEVTQTPSHQVTQMGQEVILRCVPISNHLYFYWYRQILGQKVEFLVSFYNNEISEKSEIFDDQFSVERPDGSNFTLKIRSTKLEDSAMYFCASSEFDSGNTIYFGEGSWLTVV.

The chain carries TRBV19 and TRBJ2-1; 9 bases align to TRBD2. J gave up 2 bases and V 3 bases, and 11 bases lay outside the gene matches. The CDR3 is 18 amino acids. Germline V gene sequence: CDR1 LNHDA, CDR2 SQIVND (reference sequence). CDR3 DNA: TGTGCCAGTAGTATGTTTGCTAGCGGGGCGATAGCCTACAATGAGCAGTTCTTC. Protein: CASSMFASGAIAYNEQFF.

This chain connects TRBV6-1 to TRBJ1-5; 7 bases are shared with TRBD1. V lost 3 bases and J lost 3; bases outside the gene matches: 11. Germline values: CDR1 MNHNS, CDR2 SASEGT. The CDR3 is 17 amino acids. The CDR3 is CASSDTRDRWINQPQHF. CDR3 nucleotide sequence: TGTGCCAGCAGTGATACACGGGACAGATGGATCAATCAGCCCCAGCATTTT.

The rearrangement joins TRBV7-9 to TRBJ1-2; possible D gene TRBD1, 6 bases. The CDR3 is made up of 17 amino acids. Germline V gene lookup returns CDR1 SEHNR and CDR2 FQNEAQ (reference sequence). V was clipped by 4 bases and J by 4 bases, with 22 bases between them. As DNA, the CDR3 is TGTGCCAGCAGCTCCGCGGACCCACAGGGACGCCGCTATGGCTACACCTTC. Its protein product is CASSSADPQGRRYGYTF.

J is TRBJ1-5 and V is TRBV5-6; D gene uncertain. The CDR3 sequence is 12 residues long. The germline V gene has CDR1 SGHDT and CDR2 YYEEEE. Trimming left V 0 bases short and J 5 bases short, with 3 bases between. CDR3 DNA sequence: TGTGCCAGCAGCTTGGGGGATCAGCCCCAGCATTTT. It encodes CASSLGDQPQHF.